This entry concerns a single TCR beta chain. Its antigen is undetermined. TCRdb keeps only in-frame clones here, not all; method: immunoSEQ multiplex PCR. The table records over a million clones, around 97% of them present only once. The data were obtained in a study of shared clonotypes between healthy human individuals. Findings of the study overall: Enrolling few donors narrowed the genetic and exposure-history diversity that was represented. Naive subsets generally exceeded memory subsets in estimated richness.

Both subsets, CD45RA+ naive and CD45RA-negative memory, were split from the CD4+ cells. The sample consisted of naive CD4+ T cells sorted from blood. As to subset: CD45RA+ positively selected. The receptor comes from a man aged 25-45 years in good health.

Here the CDR3 reads CASSGTGGADQPQHF. CDR3 nucleotides: TGTGCCAGCAGCGGGACAGGGGGCGCGGATCAGCCCCAGCATTTT. The genes are TRBV6-1 and TRBJ1-5; 12 nucleotides agree with TRBD1. The length of the CDR3 is 15 residues. Germline V CDR1 and CDR2: MNHNS, SASEGT. The junction had 5 bases not matched to a gene; V was cut back by 6 bases and J by 5 bases.